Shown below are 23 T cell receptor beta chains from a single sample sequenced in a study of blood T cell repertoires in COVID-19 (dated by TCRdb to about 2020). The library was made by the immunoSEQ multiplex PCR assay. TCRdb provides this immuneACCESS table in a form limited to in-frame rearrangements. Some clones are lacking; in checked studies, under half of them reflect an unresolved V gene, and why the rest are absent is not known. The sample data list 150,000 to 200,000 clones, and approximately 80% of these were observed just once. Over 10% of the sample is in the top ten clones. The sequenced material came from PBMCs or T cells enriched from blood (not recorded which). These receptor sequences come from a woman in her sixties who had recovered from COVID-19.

CDR3 amino acids: CASSKGPGQGEGTLHF. For the CDR3, the DNA is TGTGCCAGTAGCAAAGGACCAGGACAGGGAGAAGGGACCCTCCACTTT. The V and J genes are TRBV19 and TRBJ1-6; TRBD1 matches at 8 bases. Losses at the gene ends were 6 bases for V and 14 bases for J; bases not matched to a gene: 18. Germline CDR1 and CDR2: LNHDA and SQIVND (reference sequence). CDR3 length: 16 amino acids.

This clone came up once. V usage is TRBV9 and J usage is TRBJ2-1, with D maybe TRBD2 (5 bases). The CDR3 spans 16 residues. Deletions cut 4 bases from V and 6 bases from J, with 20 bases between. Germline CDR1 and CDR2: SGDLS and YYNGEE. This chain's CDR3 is CASSPIPGNPANEQFF. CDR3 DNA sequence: TGTGCCAGCAGCCCGATTCCCGGGAACCCCGCCAATGAGCAGTTCTTC.

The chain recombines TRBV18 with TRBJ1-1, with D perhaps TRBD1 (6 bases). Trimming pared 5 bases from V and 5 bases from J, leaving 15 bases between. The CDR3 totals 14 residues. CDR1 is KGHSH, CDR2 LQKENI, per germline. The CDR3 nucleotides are TGTGCCAGCTCAACGGACAGACCGGGAACTGAAGCTTTCTTT. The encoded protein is CASSTDRPGTEAFF.

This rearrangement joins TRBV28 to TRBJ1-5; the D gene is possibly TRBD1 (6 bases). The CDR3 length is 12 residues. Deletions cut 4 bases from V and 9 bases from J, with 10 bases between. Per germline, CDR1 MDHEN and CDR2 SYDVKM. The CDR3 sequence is CASSSRQVPQHF. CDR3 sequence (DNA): TGTGCCAGCAGTTCGAGACAGGTGCCCCAGCATTTT.

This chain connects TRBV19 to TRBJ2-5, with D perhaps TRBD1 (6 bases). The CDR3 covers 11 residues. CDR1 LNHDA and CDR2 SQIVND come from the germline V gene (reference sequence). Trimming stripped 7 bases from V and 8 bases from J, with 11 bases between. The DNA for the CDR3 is TGTGCCAGTAAACAGGGAGTTACCCAGTACTTC. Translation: CASKQGVTQYF.

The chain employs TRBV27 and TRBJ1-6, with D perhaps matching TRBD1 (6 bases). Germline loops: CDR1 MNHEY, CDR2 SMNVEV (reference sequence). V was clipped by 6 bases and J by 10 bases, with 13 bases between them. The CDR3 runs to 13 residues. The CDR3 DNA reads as TGTGCCAGCAGGGAACAGGGAAACTCACCCCTCCACTTT. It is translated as CASREQGNSPLHF.

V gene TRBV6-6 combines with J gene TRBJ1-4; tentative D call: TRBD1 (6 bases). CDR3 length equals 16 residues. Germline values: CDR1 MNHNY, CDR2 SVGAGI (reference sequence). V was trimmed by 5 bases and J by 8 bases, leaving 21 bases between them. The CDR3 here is CASSPTADSLLEKLFF. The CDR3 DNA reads TGTGCCAGCAGTCCCACCGCGGACAGCCTTTTGGAAAAACTGTTTTTT.

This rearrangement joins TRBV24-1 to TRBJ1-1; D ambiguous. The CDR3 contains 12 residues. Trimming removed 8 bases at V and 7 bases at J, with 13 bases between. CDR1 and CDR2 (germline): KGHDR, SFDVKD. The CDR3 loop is CATTPGRGEAFF. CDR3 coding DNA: TGTGCCACCACCCCCGGCCGCGGTGAAGCTTTCTTT.

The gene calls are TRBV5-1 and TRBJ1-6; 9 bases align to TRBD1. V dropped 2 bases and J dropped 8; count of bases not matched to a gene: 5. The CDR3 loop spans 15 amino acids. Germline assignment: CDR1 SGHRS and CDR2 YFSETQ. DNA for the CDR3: TGCGCCAGCAGCTTTAGTTGGACAGGGGATTCACCCCTCCACTTT. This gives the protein CASSFSWTGDSPLHF. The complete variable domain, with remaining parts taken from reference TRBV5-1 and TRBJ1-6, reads KAGVTQTPRYLIKTRGQQVTLSCSPISGHRSVSWYQQTPGQGLQFLFEYFSETQRNKGNFPGRFSGRQFSNSRSEMNVSTLELGDSALYLCASSFSWTGDSPLHFGNGTRLTVT.

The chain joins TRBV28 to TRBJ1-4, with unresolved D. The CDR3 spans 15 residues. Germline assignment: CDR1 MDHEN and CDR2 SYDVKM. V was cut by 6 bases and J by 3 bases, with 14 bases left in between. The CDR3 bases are TGTGCCAGCAGAGCCTCCGGCGGATCTAATGAAAAACTGTTTTTT. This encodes CASRASGGSNEKLFF.

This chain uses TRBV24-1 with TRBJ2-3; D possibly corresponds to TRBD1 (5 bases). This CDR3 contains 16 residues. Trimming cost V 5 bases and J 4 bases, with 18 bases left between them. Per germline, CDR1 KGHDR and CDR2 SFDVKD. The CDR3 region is CATSGDRGRAADTQYF. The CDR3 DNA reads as TGTGCCACCAGTGGAGATAGGGGCAGGGCTGCAGATACGCAGTATTTT.

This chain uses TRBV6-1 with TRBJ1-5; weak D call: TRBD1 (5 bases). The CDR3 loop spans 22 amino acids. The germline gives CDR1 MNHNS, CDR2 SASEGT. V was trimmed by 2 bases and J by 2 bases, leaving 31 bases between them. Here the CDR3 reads CASSETLVGRGLLGIGNQPQHF. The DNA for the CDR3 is TGTGCCAGCAGTGAAACGTTGGTTGGGAGGGGTTTATTGGGGATTGGCAATCAGCCCCAGCATTTT.

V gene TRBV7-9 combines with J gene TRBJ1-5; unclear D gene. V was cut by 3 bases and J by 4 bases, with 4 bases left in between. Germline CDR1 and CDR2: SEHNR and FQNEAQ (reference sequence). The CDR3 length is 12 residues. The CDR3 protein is CASSLENQPQHF. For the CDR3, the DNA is TGTGCCAGCAGCTTGGAGAATCAGCCCCAGCATTTT.

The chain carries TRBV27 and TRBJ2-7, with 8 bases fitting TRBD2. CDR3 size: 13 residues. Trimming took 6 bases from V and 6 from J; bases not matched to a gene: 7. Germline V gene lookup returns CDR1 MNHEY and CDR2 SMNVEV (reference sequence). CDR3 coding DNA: TGTGCCAGCAGGCCCGGGACTAGTAGCGAGCAGTACTTC. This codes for CASRPGTSSEQYF.

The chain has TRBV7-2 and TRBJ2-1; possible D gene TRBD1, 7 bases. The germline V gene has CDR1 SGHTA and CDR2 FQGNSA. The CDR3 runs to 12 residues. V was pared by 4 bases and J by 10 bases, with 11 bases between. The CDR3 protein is CASSWEDREQFF. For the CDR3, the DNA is TGTGCCAGCAGCTGGGAGGACAGGGAGCAGTTCTTC.

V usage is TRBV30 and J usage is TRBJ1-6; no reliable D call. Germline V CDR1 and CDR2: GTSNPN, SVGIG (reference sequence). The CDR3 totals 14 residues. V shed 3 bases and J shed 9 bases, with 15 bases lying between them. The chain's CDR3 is CAWRATNKGSPLHF. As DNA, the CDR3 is TGTGCCTGGAGAGCGACTAACAAGGGTTCACCCCTCCACTTT.

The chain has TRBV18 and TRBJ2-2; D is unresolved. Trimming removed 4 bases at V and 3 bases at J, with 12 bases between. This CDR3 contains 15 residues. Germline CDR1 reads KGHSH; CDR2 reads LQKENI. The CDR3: CASSLNPGYTGELFF. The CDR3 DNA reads TGTGCCAGCTCACTAAATCCAGGATACACCGGGGAGCTGTTTTTT. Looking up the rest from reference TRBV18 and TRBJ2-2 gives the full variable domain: NAGVMQNPRHLVRRRGQEARLRCSPMKGHSHVYWYRQLPEEGLKFMVYLQKENIIDESGMPKERFSAEFPKEGPSILRIQQVVRGDSAAYFCASSLNPGYTGELFFGEGSRLTVL.

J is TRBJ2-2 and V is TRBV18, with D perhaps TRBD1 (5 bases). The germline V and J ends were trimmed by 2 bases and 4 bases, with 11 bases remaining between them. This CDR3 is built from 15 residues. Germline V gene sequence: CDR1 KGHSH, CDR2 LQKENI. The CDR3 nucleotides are TGTGCCAGCTCACCAGTCGGTACAGGCACCGGGGAGCTGTTTTTT. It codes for CASSPVGTGTGELFF.

The CDR3 sequence is CASSMLQGTYEQYF. The CDR3 coding sequence is TGTGCCAGCAGCATGCTACAGGGTACCTACGAGCAGTACTTC. The chain has TRBV5-6 and TRBJ2-7; D perhaps matches TRBD1 (6 bases). V lost 4 bases to trimming and J lost 2 bases, with 13 bases between them. CDR3 length: 14 amino acids. Germline V gene sequence: CDR1 SGHDT, CDR2 YYEEEE.

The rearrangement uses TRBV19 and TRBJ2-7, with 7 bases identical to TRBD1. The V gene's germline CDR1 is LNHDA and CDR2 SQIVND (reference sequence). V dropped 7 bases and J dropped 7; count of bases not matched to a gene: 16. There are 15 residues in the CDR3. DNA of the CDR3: TGTGCCAGTACCCCTTCCCGGACAGGATTGAGTGAGCAGTACTTC. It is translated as CASTPSRTGLSEQYF.

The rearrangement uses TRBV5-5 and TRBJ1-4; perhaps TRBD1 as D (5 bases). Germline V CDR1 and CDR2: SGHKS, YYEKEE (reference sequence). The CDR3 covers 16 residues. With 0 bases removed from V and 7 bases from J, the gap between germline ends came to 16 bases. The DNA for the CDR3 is TGTGCCAGCAGCTTGGGGGCCAGGGACTGGGGTGAAAAACTGTTTTTT. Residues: CASSLGARDWGEKLFF.

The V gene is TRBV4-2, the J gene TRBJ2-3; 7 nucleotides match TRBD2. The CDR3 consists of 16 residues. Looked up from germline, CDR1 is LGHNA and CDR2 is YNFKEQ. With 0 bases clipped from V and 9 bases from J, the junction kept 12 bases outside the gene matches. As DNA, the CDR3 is TGTGCCAGCAGCCAAGATTCCGACGGGACTAAAGCAACGCAGTATTTT. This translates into CASSQDSDGTKATQYF.

CDR3 nucleotides: TGTGCCAGCAGCTTGACTAGCGGGGGGTTCTTTCGCGAGCAGTACTTC. It yields the protein CASSLTSGGFFREQYF. V gene TRBV5-6 combines with J gene TRBJ2-7, with 12 bases identical to TRBD2. This CDR3 has 16 residues. J was trimmed by 6 bases and V by 1 base; bases with no gene match: 8. Germline CDR1 reads SGHDT; CDR2 reads YYEEEE.